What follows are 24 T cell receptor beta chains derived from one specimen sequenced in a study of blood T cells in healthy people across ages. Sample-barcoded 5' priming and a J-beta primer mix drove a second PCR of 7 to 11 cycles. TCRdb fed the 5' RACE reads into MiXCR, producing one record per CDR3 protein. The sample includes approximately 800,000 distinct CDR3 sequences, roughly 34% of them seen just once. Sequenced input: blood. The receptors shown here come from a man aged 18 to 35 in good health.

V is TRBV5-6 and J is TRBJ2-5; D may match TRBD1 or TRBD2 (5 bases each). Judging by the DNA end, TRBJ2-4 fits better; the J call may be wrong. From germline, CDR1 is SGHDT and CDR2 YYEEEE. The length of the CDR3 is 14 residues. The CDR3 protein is CASSRTGTETIQYF. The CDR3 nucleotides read TGTGCCAGCAGCAGAACCGGGACGGAAACCATTCAGTACTTC.

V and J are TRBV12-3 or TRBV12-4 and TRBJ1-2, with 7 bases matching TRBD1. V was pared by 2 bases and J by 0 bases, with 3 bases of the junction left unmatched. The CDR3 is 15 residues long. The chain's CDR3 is CASSLTGATNYGYTF. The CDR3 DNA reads TGTGCCAGCAGTTTAACAGGGGCGACTAACTATGGCTACACCTTC.

CDR3 residues: CASSQEAGFNQPQHF. For the CDR3, the DNA is TGCGCCAGCAGCCAAGAAGCAGGGTTCAATCAGCCCCAGCATTTT. The chain uses TRBV4-3 and TRBJ1-5; tentatively, D is TRBD1 (5 bases). Between the trimmed V and J ends, which lost 0 bases and 3 bases, there was a span of 9 bases. CDR3 length: 15 residues. Germline V gene lookup returns CDR1 LGHNA and CDR2 YSLEER.

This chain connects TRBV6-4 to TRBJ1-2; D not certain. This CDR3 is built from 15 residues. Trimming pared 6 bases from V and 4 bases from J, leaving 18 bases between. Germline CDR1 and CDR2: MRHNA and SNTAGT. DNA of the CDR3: TGTGCCAGCAGGAGAACCCAAGGGAGGTTCTATGGCTACACCTTC. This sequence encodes CASRRTQGRFYGYTF.

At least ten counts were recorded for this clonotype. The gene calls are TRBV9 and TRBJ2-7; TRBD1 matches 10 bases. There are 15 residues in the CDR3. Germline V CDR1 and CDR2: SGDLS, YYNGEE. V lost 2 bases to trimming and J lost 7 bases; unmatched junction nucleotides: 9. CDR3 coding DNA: TGTGCCAGCAGCGTCTCCGGGACAGGGGCGGGAGAGCAGTACTTC. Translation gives CASSVSGTGAGEQYF.

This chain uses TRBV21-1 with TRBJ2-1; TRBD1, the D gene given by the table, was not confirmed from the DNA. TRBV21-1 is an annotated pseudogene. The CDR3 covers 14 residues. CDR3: CASTRDRGLNEQFF. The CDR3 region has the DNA TGTGCCAGCACCAGGGACAGGGGGCTAAATGAGCAGTTCTTC.

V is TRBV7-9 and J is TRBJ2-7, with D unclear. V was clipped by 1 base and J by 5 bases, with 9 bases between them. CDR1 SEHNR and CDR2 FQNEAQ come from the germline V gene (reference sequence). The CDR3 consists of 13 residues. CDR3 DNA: TGTGCCAGCAGCTTAGATAATTTGAACGAGCAGTACTTC. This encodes CASSLDNLNEQYF.

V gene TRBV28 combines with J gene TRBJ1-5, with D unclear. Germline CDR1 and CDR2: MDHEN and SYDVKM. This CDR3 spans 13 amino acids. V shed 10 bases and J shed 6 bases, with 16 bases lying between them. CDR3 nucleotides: TGTGCCACCCTAACACGAGGGCTTCAGCCCCAGCATTTT. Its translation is CATLTRGLQPQHF.

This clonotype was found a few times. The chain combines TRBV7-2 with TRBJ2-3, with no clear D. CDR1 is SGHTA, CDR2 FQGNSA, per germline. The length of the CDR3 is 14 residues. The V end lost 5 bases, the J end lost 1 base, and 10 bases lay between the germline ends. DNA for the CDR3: TGTGCCAGCAGCAGACGATGGGGCACAGATACGCAGTATTTT. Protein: CASSRRWGTDTQYF.

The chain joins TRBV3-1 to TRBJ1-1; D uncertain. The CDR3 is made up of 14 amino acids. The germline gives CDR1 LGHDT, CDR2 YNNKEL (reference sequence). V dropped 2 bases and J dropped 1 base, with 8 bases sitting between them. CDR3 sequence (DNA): TGTGCCAGCAGCCAACCTCCAGAGAACACTGAAGCTTTCTTT. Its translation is CASSQPPENTEAFF.

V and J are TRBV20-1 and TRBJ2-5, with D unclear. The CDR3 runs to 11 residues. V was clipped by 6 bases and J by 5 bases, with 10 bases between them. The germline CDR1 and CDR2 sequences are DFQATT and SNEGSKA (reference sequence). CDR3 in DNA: TGCAGTGCAGCCATCTTTGAGACCCAGTACTTC. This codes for CSAAIFETQYF.

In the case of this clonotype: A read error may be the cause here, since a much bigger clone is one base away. The CDR3 nucleotides read TGTGCCAGCAACCATGGACATGGGGCCTACGAGCAGTACTTC. Residues: CASNHGHGAYEQYF. The gene calls are TRBV5-5 and TRBJ2-7; D is perhaps TRBD1 (5 bases). V was shortened by 6 bases and J by 2 bases, with 15 bases between the two germline ends. From germline, CDR1 is SGHKS and CDR2 YYEKEE (reference sequence). This CDR3 region has 14 residues.

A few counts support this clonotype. CDR3 protein: CSARDTVGRYSNQPQHF. CDR3 DNA sequence: TGCAGTGCTAGAGATACGGTGGGGAGGTATAGCAATCAGCCCCAGCATTTT. V and J are TRBV20-1 and TRBJ1-5; no clear D. The germline V gene encodes CDR1 DFQATT and CDR2 SNEGSKA (reference sequence). This CDR3 contains 17 residues. The germline V and J ends were trimmed by 0 bases and 0 bases, with 15 bases remaining between them.

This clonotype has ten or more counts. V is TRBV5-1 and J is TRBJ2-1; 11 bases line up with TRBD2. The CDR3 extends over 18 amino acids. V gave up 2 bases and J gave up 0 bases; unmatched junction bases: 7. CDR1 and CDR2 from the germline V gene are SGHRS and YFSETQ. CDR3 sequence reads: CASSFPSGGLSSYNEQFF. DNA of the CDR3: TGCGCCAGCAGCTTTCCTAGCGGGGGGCTGAGCTCCTACAATGAGCAGTTCTTC.

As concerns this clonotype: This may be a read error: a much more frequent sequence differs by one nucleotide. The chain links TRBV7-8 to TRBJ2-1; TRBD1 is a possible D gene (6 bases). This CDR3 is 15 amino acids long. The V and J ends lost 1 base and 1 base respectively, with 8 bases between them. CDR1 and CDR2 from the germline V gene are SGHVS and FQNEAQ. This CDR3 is CASSLGQASYNEQFF. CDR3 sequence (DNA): TGTGCCAGCAGCTTAGGACAGGCGTCCTACAATGAGCAGTTCTTC. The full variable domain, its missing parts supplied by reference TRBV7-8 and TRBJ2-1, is GAGVSQSPRYKVAKRGQDVALRCDPISGHVSLFWYQQALGQGPEFLTYFQNEAQLDKSGLPSDRFFAERPEGSVSTLKIQRTQQEDSAVYLCASSLGQASYNEQFFGPGTRLTVL.

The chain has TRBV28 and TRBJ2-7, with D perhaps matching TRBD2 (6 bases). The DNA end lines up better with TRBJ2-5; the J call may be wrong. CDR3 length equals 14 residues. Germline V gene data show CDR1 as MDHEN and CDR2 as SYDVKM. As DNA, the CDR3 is TGTGCCAGCAGTCCCCCGGGGGACCAAGAGACCCAGTACTTC. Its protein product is CASSPPGDQETQYF.

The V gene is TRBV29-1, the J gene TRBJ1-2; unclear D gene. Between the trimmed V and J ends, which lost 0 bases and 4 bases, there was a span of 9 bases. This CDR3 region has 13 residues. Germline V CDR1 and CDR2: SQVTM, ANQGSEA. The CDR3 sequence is CSVEDRLIYGYTF. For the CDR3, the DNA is TGCAGCGTTGAAGATCGGCTGATCTATGGCTACACCTTC.

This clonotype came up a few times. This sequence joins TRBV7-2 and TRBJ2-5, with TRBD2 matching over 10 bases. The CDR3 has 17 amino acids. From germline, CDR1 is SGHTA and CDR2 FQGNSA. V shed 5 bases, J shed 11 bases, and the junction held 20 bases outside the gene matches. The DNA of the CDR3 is TGTGCCAGCAGCCCCCATTACCTACTAGCGGGATACAATGAGCAGTACTTC. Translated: CASSPHYLLAGYNEQYF.

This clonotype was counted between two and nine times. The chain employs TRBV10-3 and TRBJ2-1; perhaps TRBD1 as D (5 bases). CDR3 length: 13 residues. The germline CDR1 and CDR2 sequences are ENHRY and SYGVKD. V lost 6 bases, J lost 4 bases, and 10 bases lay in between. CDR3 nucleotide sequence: TGTGCCATCAGGGGTTCAGGGTACAATGAGCAGTTCTTC. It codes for CAIRGSGYNEQFF.

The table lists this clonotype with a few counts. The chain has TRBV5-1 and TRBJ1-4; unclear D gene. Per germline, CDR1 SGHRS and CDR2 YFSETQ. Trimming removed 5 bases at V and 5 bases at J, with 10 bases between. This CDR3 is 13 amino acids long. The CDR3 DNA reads TGCGCCAGCAGGGAAGGGTTAAATGAAAAACTGTTTTTT. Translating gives CASREGLNEKLFF.

This CDR3 is CASSYGAGAGNEQFF. The CDR3 bases are TGTGCCAGCAGCTATGGGGCGGGGGCCGGGAATGAGCAGTTCTTC. The rearrangement joins TRBV7-9 to TRBJ2-1, with D perhaps TRBD2 (7 bases). Germline V gene lookup returns CDR1 SEHNR and CDR2 FQNEAQ (reference sequence). Trimming took off 4 bases at V and 7 bases at J, with 17 bases between the two ends. The CDR3 sequence is 15 residues long.

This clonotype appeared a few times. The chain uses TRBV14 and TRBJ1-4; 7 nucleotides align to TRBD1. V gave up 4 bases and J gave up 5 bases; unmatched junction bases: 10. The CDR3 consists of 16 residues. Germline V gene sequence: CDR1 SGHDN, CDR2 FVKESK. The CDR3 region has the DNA TGTGCCAGCAGCCCCTACCGACAGGGTGGGAATGAAAAACTGTTTTTT. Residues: CASSPYRQGGNEKLFF.

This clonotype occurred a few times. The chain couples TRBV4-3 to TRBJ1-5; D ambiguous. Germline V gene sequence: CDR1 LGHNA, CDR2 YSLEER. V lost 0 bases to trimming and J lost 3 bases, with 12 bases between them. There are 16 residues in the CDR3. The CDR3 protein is CASSQDGSRTNQPQHF. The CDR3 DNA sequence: TGCGCCAGCAGCCAAGATGGCAGTCGAACCAATCAGCCCCAGCATTTT.

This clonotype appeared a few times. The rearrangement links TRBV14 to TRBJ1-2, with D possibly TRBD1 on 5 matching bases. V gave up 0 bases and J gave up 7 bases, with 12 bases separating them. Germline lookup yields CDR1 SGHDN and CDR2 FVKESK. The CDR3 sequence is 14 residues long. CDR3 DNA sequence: TGTGCCAGCAGCCAAGATCGGGGCAGGGTTGGCTACACCTTC. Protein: CASSQDRGRVGYTF.